The T cell receptor beta chain under discussion was sequenced for a study of blood T cell repertoires in COVID-19. In the study overall: The analysed material was cDNA or gDNA that came from T cells, B-cell-depleted T cells, or PBMCs.

TCRdb keeps only in-frame clones here, not all; method: immunoSEQ multiplex PCR. The table includes more than 110,000 clones, under 85% detected once. Germline CDR1 reads KGHSH; CDR2 reads LQKENI. V was pared by 5 bases and J by 8 bases, with 12 bases of the junction left unmatched. CDR3 length: 16 residues. Source material: peripheral blood. The sequence came from a human donor in a cohort sampled during active COVID-19. This chain connects TRBV18 to TRBJ1-4; 9 bases match TRBD1. The CDR3 sequence: CASSITLDRGYEKLFF. CDR3 nucleotide sequence: TGTGCCAGCTCAATTACCCTCGACAGGGGGTACGAAAAACTGTTTTTT.